This T cell receptor (beta chain) was captured in a study of cytomegalovirus exposure and HLA in healthy donors. Study-wide points: Specific recognition of CMV antigens was confirmed in vitro for a few chains (all CMV-associated). The TCR clusters that emerged in the first cohort tended, a later analysis found, to co-occur in the roughly 110 validation repertoires. The majority of TCR sequences were rare, yet some public TCRs appeared in many donors. The study flagged some 170 TCR beta chains as cytomegalovirus-associated.

CDR3 length: 15 amino acids. Germline values: CDR1 LNHDA, CDR2 SQIVND (reference sequence). With 5 bases removed from V and 2 bases from J, the gap between germline ends came to 16 bases. TCRdb keeps only in-frame clones here, not all; method: immunoSEQ multiplex PCR. Among 150,000 to 200,000 clones listed, about 82% were seen once. As to this clone: Its antigen is still unknown.

Sequenced input: PBMCs. V and J are TRBV19 and TRBJ2-7, with D perhaps matching TRBD2 (6 bases). This sequence was found in a man younger than 40 in good health and CMV-seropositive. CDR3 sequence (DNA): TGTGCCAGTAGTTTTTCGGGGGTCGTAACCTACGAGCAGTACTTC. As protein: CASSFSGVVTYEQYF. The complete variable domain, with remaining parts taken from reference TRBV19 and TRBJ2-7, reads DGGITQSPKYLFRKEGQNVTLSCEQNLNHDAMYWYRQDPGQGLRLIYYSQIVNDFQKGDIAEGYSVSREKKESFPLTVTSAQKNPTAFYLCASSFSGVVTYEQYFGPGTRLTVT.